This entry lists 7 T cell receptor beta chains sequenced from one sample in a study of blood T cell repertoires in COVID-19. Method: immunoSEQ multiplex PCR; TCRdb's copy keeps in-frame clones and lacks some. This repertoire shows 300,000 to 450,000 clones, about four fifths found once; its top ten account for more than 0.85%. Material for sequencing was peripheral blood. The receptors were sampled from a human donor with acute or convalescent COVID-19. The donor label of this sample is uncertain.

With regard to this clone: Other nucleotide sequences from this sample produce the same CDR3. The chain employs TRBV18 and TRBJ1-1; D unresolved. The germline V gene encodes CDR1 KGHSH and CDR2 LQKENI. This CDR3 region has 13 residues. Trimming stripped 2 bases from V and 1 base from J, with 5 bases between. The CDR3 sequence: CASSPGQNTEAFF. The CDR3 coding sequence is TGTGCCAGCTCACCAGGGCAGAACACTGAAGCTTTCTTT.

This clone was counted a few times. The V and J genes are TRBV6-5 and TRBJ1-2; no clear D. Germline values: CDR1 MNHEY, CDR2 SVGAGI. V lost 7 bases to trimming and J lost 2 bases, with 11 bases between them. The CDR3 is 13 amino acids. The CDR3 spells CASTDGVNYGYTF. The DNA for the CDR3 is TGTGCCAGCACCGACGGGGTGAACTATGGCTACACCTTC.

The gene calls are TRBV5-1 and TRBJ1-4, with D possibly matching TRBD1 (5 bases). Trimming took 1 base from V and 5 from J, leaving 15 bases between them. The V gene's germline CDR1 is SGHRS and CDR2 YFSETQ. The CDR3 loop spans 16 amino acids. CDR3 in DNA: TGCGCCAGCAGCTTGAGCCGGGGGAATACCAATGAAAAACTGTTTTTT. This gives the protein CASSLSRGNTNEKLFF.

The V and J genes are TRBV30 and TRBJ2-5, with 8 bases that match TRBD2. The CDR3 has 15 amino acids. J was trimmed by 5 bases and V by 0 bases; bases with no gene match: 8. Germline CDR1 GTSNPN, CDR2 SVGIG (reference sequence). CDR3 in amino acids: CAWSVGLPGGETQYF. The CDR3 coding sequence is TGTGCCTGGAGTGTGGGGCTACCGGGGGGGGAGACCCAGTACTTC.

Concerning this clone: This sample also contains other DNA sequences that code for the same CDR3. V gene TRBV19 combines with J gene TRBJ1-6, with D maybe TRBD1 (5 bases). Per germline, CDR1 LNHDA and CDR2 SQIVND (reference sequence). The CDR3 extends over 15 amino acids. V was trimmed by 9 bases and J by 4 bases, leaving 16 bases between them. The CDR3 DNA is TGTGCCAGCAGCAGCGGGACGGATTATAATTCACCCCTCCACTTT. Its translation is CASSSGTDYNSPLHF. The full variable domain, with the rest looked up from reference TRBV19 and TRBJ1-6, is DGGITQSPKYLFRKEGQNVTLSCEQNLNHDAMYWYRQDPGQGLRLIYYSQIVNDFQKGDIAEGYSVSREKKESFPLTVTSAQKNPTAFYLCASSSGTDYNSPLHFGNGTRLTVT.

J is TRBJ1-2 and V is TRBV6-2 or TRBV6-3; 9 bases agree with TRBD1. CDR3 length: 16 residues. The germline V gene encodes CDR1 MNHEY and CDR2 SVGEGT. V dropped 4 bases and J dropped 4; count of bases not matched to a gene: 10. The CDR3, as DNA: TGTGCCAGCAGTTTTGGAATGGACAGGGGCAGCTATGGCTACACCTTC. This sequence encodes CASSFGMDRGSYGYTF.

The chain joins TRBV2 to TRBJ1-1, with a possible D match to TRBD1 (6 bases). Between the trimmed V and J ends, which lost 9 bases and 4 bases, there was a span of 12 bases. In germline, CDR1 is SNHLY, CDR2 FYNNEI. The CDR3 has 12 amino acids. CDR3 coding DNA: TGTGCCAGTGGGGACACCGGCACTGAAGCTTTCTTT. Its translation: CASGDTGTEAFF.